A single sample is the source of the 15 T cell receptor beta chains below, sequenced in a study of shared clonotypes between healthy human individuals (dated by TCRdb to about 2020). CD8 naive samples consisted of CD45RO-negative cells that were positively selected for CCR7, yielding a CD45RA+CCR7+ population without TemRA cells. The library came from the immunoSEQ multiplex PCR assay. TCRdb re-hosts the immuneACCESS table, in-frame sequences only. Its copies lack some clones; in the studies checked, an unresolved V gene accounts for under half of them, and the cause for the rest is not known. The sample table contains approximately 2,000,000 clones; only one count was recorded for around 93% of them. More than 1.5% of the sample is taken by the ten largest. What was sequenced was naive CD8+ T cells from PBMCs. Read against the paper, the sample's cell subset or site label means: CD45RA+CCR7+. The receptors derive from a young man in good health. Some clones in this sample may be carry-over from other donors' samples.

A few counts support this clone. The CDR3 DNA reads TGTGCCTGGAGTGGGGCGGACACTCAGCCCCAGCATTTT. It encodes CAWSGADTQPQHF. V gene TRBV30 combines with J gene TRBJ1-5, with D tentatively TRBD1 (5 bases). Trimming stripped 1 base from V and 6 bases from J, with 10 bases between. Germline V CDR1 and CDR2: GTSNPN, SVGIG (reference sequence). The CDR3 has 13 residues.

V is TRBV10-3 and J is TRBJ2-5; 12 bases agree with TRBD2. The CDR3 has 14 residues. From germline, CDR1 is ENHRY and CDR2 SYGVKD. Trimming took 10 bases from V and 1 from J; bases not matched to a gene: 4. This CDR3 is CATGTSGPQETQYF. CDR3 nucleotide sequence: TGTGCCACCGGGACTAGCGGGCCCCAAGAGACCCAGTACTTC.

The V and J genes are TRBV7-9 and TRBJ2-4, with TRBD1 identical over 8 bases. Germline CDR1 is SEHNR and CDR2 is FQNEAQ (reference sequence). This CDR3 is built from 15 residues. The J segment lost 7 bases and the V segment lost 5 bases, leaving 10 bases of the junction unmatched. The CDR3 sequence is CASSTTQGAGNIQYF. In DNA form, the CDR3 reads TGTGCCAGCAGCACAACGCAGGGGGCGGGTAACATTCAGTACTTC.

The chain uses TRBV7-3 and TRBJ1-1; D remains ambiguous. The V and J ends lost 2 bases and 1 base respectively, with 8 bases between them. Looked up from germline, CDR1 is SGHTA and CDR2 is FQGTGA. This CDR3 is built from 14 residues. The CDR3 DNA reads TGTGCCAGCAGCTTATTACCGCGGAACACTGAAGCTTTCTTT. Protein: CASSLLPRNTEAFF.

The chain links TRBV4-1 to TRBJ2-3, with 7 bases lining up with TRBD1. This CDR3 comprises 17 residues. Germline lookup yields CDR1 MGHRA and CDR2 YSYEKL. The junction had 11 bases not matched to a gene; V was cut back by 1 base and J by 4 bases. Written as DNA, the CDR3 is TGCGCCAGCAGCCAAGTTCGCCGGGACAGAGTGGCAGATACGCAGTATTTT. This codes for CASSQVRRDRVADTQYF.

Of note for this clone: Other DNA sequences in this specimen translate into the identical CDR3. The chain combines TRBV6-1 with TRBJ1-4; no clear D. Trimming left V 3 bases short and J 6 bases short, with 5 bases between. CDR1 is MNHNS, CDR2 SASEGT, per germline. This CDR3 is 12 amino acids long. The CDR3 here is CASSDWDEKLFF. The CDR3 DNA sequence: TGTGCCAGCAGTGACTGGGATGAAAAACTGTTTTTT.

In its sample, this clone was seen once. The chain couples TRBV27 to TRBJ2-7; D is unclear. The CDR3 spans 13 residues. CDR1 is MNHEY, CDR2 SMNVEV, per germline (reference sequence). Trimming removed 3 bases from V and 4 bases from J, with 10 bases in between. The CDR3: CASSFGRQYEQYF. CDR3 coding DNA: TGTGCCAGCAGTTTTGGGCGGCAGTACGAGCAGTACTTC.

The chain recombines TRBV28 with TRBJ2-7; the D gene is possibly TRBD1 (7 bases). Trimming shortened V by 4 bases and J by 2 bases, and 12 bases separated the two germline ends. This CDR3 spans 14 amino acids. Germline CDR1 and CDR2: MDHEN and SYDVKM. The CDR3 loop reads CASSSDREAYEQYF. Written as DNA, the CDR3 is TGTGCCAGCAGTTCCGACAGGGAGGCCTACGAGCAGTACTTC. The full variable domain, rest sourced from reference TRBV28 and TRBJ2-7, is DVKVTQSSRYLVKRTGEKVFLECVQDMDHENMFWYRQDPGLGLRLIYFSYDVKMKEKGDIPEGYSVSREKKERFSLILESASTNQTSMYLCASSSDREAYEQYFGPGTRLTVT.

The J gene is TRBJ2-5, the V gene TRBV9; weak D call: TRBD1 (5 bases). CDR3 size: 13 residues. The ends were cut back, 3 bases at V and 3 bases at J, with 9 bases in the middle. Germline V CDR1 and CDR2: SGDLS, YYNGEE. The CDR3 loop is CASSEGEKETQYF. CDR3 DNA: TGTGCCAGCAGCGAAGGGGAAAAAGAGACCCAGTACTTC.

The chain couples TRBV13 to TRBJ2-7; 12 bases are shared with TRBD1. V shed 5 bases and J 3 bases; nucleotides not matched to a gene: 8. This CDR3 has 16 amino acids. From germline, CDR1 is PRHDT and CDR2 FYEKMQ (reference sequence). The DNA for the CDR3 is TGTGCCAGCAGCCCGAGGGACAGGGGGCCCGACTACGAGCAGTACTTC. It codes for CASSPRDRGPDYEQYF.

This CDR3 is CASSEAPGADYEQYF. CDR3 bases: TGTGCCAGCAGTGAGGCGCCAGGGGCAGACTACGAGCAGTACTTC. The rearrangement uses TRBV2 and TRBJ2-7; D may be TRBD1 (6 bases). This CDR3 is 15 amino acids long. Trimming removed 3 bases from V and 3 bases from J, with 15 bases in between. Germline CDR1 reads SNHLY; CDR2 reads FYNNEI.

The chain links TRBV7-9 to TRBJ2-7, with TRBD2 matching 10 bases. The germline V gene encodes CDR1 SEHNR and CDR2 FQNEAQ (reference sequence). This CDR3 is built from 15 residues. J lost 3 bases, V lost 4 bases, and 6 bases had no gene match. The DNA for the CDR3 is TGTGCCAGCAGCTCCCAGCGGGAGGGCCGCTACGAGCAGTACTTC. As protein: CASSSQREGRYEQYF.

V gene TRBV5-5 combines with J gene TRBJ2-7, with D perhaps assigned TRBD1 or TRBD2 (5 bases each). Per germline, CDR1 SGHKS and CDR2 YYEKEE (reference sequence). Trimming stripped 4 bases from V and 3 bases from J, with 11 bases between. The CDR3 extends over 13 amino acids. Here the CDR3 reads CASSTGLYYEQYF. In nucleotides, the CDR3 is TGTGCCAGCAGCACGGGGCTCTACTACGAGCAGTACTTC.

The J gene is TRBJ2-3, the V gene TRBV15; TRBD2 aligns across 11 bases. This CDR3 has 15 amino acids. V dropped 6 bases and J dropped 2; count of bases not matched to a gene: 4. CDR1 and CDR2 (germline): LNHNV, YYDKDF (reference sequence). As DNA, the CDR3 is TGTGCCACCAGTCCTAGCGGGAGGCCCACAGATACGCAGTATTTT. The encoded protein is CATSPSGRPTDTQYF.

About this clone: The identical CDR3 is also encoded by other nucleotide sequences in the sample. The CDR3 loop is CASSLEGDGYTF. The CDR3 DNA reads as TGTGCCAGCAGCTTAGAAGGGGACGGCTACACCTTC. The rearrangement uses TRBV7-9 and TRBJ1-2, with a weak D call TRBD1 (5 bases). V lost 1 base and J 8 bases, leaving 8 bases between the germline ends. The CDR3 is 12 amino acids. CDR1 SEHNR and CDR2 FQNEAQ come from the germline V gene (reference sequence).